The rows below give T cell receptor beta chains drawn from one sample of a study of blood T cell repertoires in COVID-19. Sequenced by immunoSEQ multiplex PCR; TCRdb stores in-frame clones only, minus some. This sample carries roughly 57,000 clones, roughly nine tenths of them seen once, and the ten largest clones take 2.5% to 3.5%. The sequenced sample consisted of peripheral blood. These receptors were collected from a human donor in a cohort sampled during active COVID-19. Both conserved end residues are part of each CDR3. The D gene is left open where the match is weak. Expanded clones are given a class, and other clones once, few, many or no size at all.

v_gene: TRBV6-4; d_gene: NA; abundance: once; j_gene: TRBJ2-4; len: 19; CDR3nt: TGTGCCAGCAGTGACCCGGGCGCGTGTTATGGGGCGCCAAAAAACATTCAGTACTTC; CDR3aa: CASSDPGACYGAPKNIQYF
v_gene: TRBV5-1; d_gene: TRBD1; abundance: NA; j_gene: TRBJ1-3; len: 13; CDR3nt: TGCGCCAGCAGCTATTCCGGGGACAGCTCCATATATTTT; CDR3aa: CASSYSGDSSIYF
v_gene: TRBV19; d_gene: TRBD2; abundance: NA; j_gene: TRBJ2-3; len: 20; CDR3nt: TGTGCCAGTAGTAAAGGAGCGGGGGGCCCTTCGTTCGGACGCACAGATACGCAGTATTTT; CDR3aa: CASSKGAGGPSFGRTDTQYF
v_gene: TRBV7-9; d_gene: TRBD2; abundance: once; j_gene: TRBJ2-5; len: 16; CDR3nt: TGTGCCAGCAGCTCTAGCGGGGGGGCCGGATGGGAGACCCAGTACTTC; CDR3aa: CASSSSGGAGWETQYF
v_gene: TRBV19; d_gene: TRBD2; abundance: NA; j_gene: TRBJ2-1; len: 14; CDR3nt: TGTGCCAGTAGGACTAGCGGGAGGTCGAATGAGCAGTTCTTC; CDR3aa: CASRTSGRSNEQFF
v_gene: TRBV5-1; d_gene: NA; abundance: once; j_gene: TRBJ1-2; len: 12; CDR3nt: TGCGCCAGCAGCTGGGAGTTTGATGGCTACACCTTC; CDR3aa: CASSWEFDGYTF
v_gene: TRBV19; d_gene: NA; abundance: once; j_gene: TRBJ1-6; len: 16; CDR3nt: TGTGCCAGTACCGACCGCACAGGAACGTATAATTCACCCCTCCACTTT; CDR3aa: CASTDRTGTYNSPLHF
v_gene: TRBV6-5; d_gene: TRBD2; abundance: NA; j_gene: TRBJ2-7; len: 15; CDR3nt: TGTGCCAGCAGTACCCTAGCGGGAGGAACCTACGAGCAGTACTTC; CDR3aa: CASSTLAGGTYEQYF
v_gene: TRBV3-1/TRBV3-2; d_gene: TRBD1; abundance: NA; j_gene: TRBJ1-4; len: 12; CDR3nt: TGTGCCAGCCGAGGGACAGTCGAAAAACTGTTTTTT; CDR3aa: CASRGTVEKLFF
v_gene: TRBV2; d_gene: NA; abundance: once; j_gene: TRBJ2-7; len: 12; CDR3nt: TGTGCCAGCAAAAAGGGGGTGGCCGAGCAGTACTTC; CDR3aa: CASKKGVAEQYF
v_gene: TRBV7-9; d_gene: TRBD2; abundance: NA; j_gene: TRBJ2-1; len: 15; CDR3nt: TGTGCCAGCAGCAGACTGCCCCGGGGGGGTGATGAGCAGTTCTTC; CDR3aa: CASSRLPRGGDEQFF
v_gene: TRBV28; d_gene: NA; abundance: NA; j_gene: TRBJ1-1; len: 12; CDR3nt: TGTGCCAGCAGTTTTGTAAACACTGAAGCTTTCTTT; CDR3aa: CASSFVNTEAFF
v_gene: TRBV28; d_gene: NA; abundance: NA; j_gene: TRBJ2-6; len: 15; CDR3nt: TGTGCCAGCAGTTCCCCAGGGGTCGGGGCCAACGTCCTGACTTTC; CDR3aa: CASSSPGVGANVLTF
v_gene: TRBV7-9; d_gene: NA; abundance: NA; j_gene: TRBJ1-4; len: 13; CDR3nt: TGTGCCAGCAGCTTAGGGCCAGGGTCAAAACTGTTTTTT; CDR3aa: CASSLGPGSKLFF
v_gene: TRBV24-1; d_gene: TRBD2; abundance: NA; j_gene: TRBJ2-3; len: 15; CDR3nt: TGTGCCACCAGTGATGCGGGGGTGAACGCAGATACGCAGTATTTT; CDR3aa: CATSDAGVNADTQYF
v_gene: TRBV6-4; d_gene: TRBD2; abundance: NA; j_gene: TRBJ2-1; len: 15; CDR3nt: TGTGCCAGCAGTGACTCTAGCGGGGGGGGGAATGAGCAGTTCTTC; CDR3aa: CASSDSSGGGNEQFF
v_gene: TRBV19; d_gene: NA; abundance: NA; j_gene: TRBJ1-4; len: 14; CDR3nt: TGTGCCAGTAGTATAGGCCAGGGGAATGAAAAACTGTTTTTT; CDR3aa: CASSIGQGNEKLFF
v_gene: TRBV4-3; d_gene: NA; abundance: NA; j_gene: TRBJ2-5; len: 15; CDR3nt: TGCGCCAGCAGCCAAAACCGGGACAACCAAGAGACCCAGTACTTC; CDR3aa: CASSQNRDNQETQYF
v_gene: TRBV19; d_gene: TRBD2; abundance: NA; j_gene: TRBJ2-1; len: 16; CDR3nt: TGTGCCAGTAGTAGAAGCGGGGGGGTAGTGGTCAATGAGCAGTTCTTC; CDR3aa: CASSRSGGVVVNEQFF
v_gene: TRBV7-9; d_gene: NA; abundance: NA; j_gene: TRBJ1-2; len: 13; CDR3nt: TGTGCCAGCAGCTTAGGGGACACCTATGGCTACACCTTC; CDR3aa: CASSLGDTYGYTF
v_gene: TRBV4-1; d_gene: NA; abundance: NA; j_gene: TRBJ2-2; len: 18; CDR3nt: TGCGCCAGCAGCCAAGAAAGGGGGGACTACTCGAACACCGGGGAGCTGTTTTTT; CDR3aa: CASSQERGDYSNTGELFF
v_gene: TRBV30; d_gene: NA; abundance: NA; j_gene: TRBJ1-4; len: 14; CDR3nt: TGTGCCTGGAGTGTCCGAGGCAGGGGTGAAAAACTGTTTTTT; CDR3aa: CAWSVRGRGEKLFF
v_gene: TRBV27; d_gene: NA; abundance: NA; j_gene: TRBJ1-2; len: 13; CDR3nt: TGTGCCAGCAGTTATTACAGTAACTATGGCTACACCTTC; CDR3aa: CASSYYSNYGYTF
v_gene: TRBV19; d_gene: NA; abundance: NA; j_gene: TRBJ1-1; len: 14; CDR3nt: TGTGCCAGTAGTATATCTGTGGTCCAGATTGAAGCTTTCTTT; CDR3aa: CASSISVVQIEAFF
v_gene: TRBV7-9; d_gene: NA; abundance: once; j_gene: TRBJ2-5; len: 14; CDR3nt: TGTGCCAGCAGCCAAAATGGCAACCAAGAGACCCAGTACTTC; CDR3aa: CASSQNGNQETQYF
v_gene: TRBV10-1; d_gene: NA; abundance: NA; j_gene: TRBJ2-3; len: 13; CDR3nt: TGCGCCAGCAGTGAAGGACAACTACATACGCAGTATTTT; CDR3aa: CASSEGQLHTQYF
v_gene: TRBV20-1; d_gene: NA; abundance: few; j_gene: TRBJ2-6; len: 14; CDR3nt: TGCAGTGCTAGTCAGCGGGTAGGGGCCAACGTCCTGACTTTC; CDR3aa: CSASQRVGANVLTF
v_gene: TRBV4-2; d_gene: TRBD1; abundance: NA; j_gene: TRBJ1-1; len: 14; CDR3nt: TGTGCCAGCAGCCAGGCGACAGGGACCACTGAAGCTTTCTTT; CDR3aa: CASSQATGTTEAFF
v_gene: TRBV6-5; d_gene: TRBD2; abundance: NA; j_gene: TRBJ2-7; len: 16; CDR3nt: TGTGCCAGCAGTTACCAAGGACTAGCGGGGACCTACGAGCAGTACTTC; CDR3aa: CASSYQGLAGTYEQYF
v_gene: TRBV4-3; d_gene: TRBD2; abundance: NA; j_gene: TRBJ2-3; len: 18; CDR3nt: TGCGCCAGCAGCCAAGATCTCGGACTAGCGGGGGTAAAGGATACGCAGTATTTT; CDR3aa: CASSQDLGLAGVKDTQYF
v_gene: TRBV28; d_gene: NA; abundance: NA; j_gene: TRBJ1-5; len: 14; CDR3nt: TGTGCCAGCAGCCTCGGGGGGGATTGGCAGCCCCAGCATTTT; CDR3aa: CASSLGGDWQPQHF
v_gene: TRBV29-1; d_gene: TRBD2; abundance: NA; j_gene: TRBJ2-1; len: 14; CDR3nt: TGCAGCGCTGTTACTAGCGGGAGTTACAATGAGCAGTTCTTC; CDR3aa: CSAVTSGSYNEQFF
v_gene: TRBV7-9; d_gene: NA; abundance: NA; j_gene: TRBJ2-6; len: 16; CDR3nt: TGTGCCAGCAGTCCTGAGGCCAGGGCTGGGGCCAACGTCCTGACTTTC; CDR3aa: CASSPEARAGANVLTF
v_gene: TRBV3-1/TRBV3-2; d_gene: NA; abundance: NA; j_gene: TRBJ2-3; len: 12; CDR3nt: TGTGCCAGCGGGGCGACCACAGATACGCAGTATTTT; CDR3aa: CASGATTDTQYF
v_gene: TRBV12-3/TRBV12-4; d_gene: NA; abundance: NA; j_gene: TRBJ1-1; len: 11; CDR3nt: TGTGCCAGCCGGGTGAACACTGAAGCTTTCTTT; CDR3aa: CASRVNTEAFF
v_gene: TRBV5-8; d_gene: NA; abundance: few; j_gene: TRBJ1-1; len: 14; CDR3nt: TGTGCCAGCAGCCCCTTAGGGGTGTGGACTGAAGCTTTCTTT; CDR3aa: CASSPLGVWTEAFF
v_gene: TRBV2; d_gene: NA; abundance: NA; j_gene: TRBJ2-1; len: 14; CDR3nt: TGTGCCAGCAGCTGGGGGGACAGAAACAATGAGCAGTTCTTC; CDR3aa: CASSWGDRNNEQFF
v_gene: TRBV5-1; d_gene: NA; abundance: NA; j_gene: TRBJ2-1; len: 14; CDR3nt: TGCGCCAGCAGCTTGGAGTCTAGAGGAAATGAGCAGTTCTTC; CDR3aa: CASSLESRGNEQFF
v_gene: TRBV6-5; d_gene: NA; abundance: few; j_gene: TRBJ1-5; len: 13; CDR3nt: TGTGCCAGCAGTCCTACTAGCAATCAGCCCCAGCATTTT; CDR3aa: CASSPTSNQPQHF
v_gene: TRBV29-1; d_gene: TRBD1; abundance: NA; j_gene: TRBJ2-1; len: 14; CDR3nt: TGCAGCGCTCTCCGGGACAGGGTCAGTCATGAGCAGTTCTTC; CDR3aa: CSALRDRVSHEQFF
v_gene: TRBV23-1; d_gene: NA; abundance: NA; j_gene: TRBJ1-2; len: 16; CDR3nt: TGCGCCAGCAGTCCACCATTCCTACAGGTCTACTATGGCTACACCTTC; CDR3aa: CASSPPFLQVYYGYTF
v_gene: TRBV28; d_gene: TRBD2; abundance: NA; j_gene: TRBJ2-7; len: 15; CDR3nt: TGTGCCAGCAGAACTGCCCCAGCGGGAACGTACGAGCAGTACTTC; CDR3aa: CASRTAPAGTYEQYF
v_gene: TRBV6-6; d_gene: TRBD2; abundance: few; j_gene: TRBJ2-5; len: 14; CDR3nt: TGTGCCAGCCGCGGCCGGGGGGATCAAGAGACCCAGTACTTC; CDR3aa: CASRGRGDQETQYF
v_gene: TRBV6-8; d_gene: NA; abundance: NA; j_gene: TRBJ2-1; len: 15; CDR3nt: TGTGCTACCAGCCATGGGCAGGGATATCTTGGTGAGCAGTTCTTC; CDR3aa: CATSHGQGYLGEQFF
v_gene: TRBV7-2; d_gene: TRBD1; abundance: NA; j_gene: TRBJ1-1; len: 13; CDR3nt: TGTGCCAGCAGCGTCACAGGGGGCACTGAAGCTTTCTTT; CDR3aa: CASSVTGGTEAFF
v_gene: TRBV5-6; d_gene: TRBD2; abundance: NA; j_gene: TRBJ2-7; len: 14; CDR3nt: TGTGCCAGCAGCAGCGGGGGGAACTCCTACGAGCAGTACTTC; CDR3aa: CASSSGGNSYEQYF
v_gene: TRBV19; d_gene: TRBD2; abundance: NA; j_gene: TRBJ2-5; len: 15; CDR3nt: TGTGCCAGTAGTATTGGGGCGGGGGGACAAGAGACCCAGTACTTC; CDR3aa: CASSIGAGGQETQYF
v_gene: TRBV6-4; d_gene: NA; abundance: NA; j_gene: TRBJ2-3; len: 15; CDR3nt: TGTGCCAGCAGTGAATCGGGGGGCTTCACAGATACGCAGTATTTT; CDR3aa: CASSESGGFTDTQYF
v_gene: TRBV5-8; d_gene: NA; abundance: NA; j_gene: TRBJ1-1; len: 18; CDR3nt: TGTGCCAGCAGCTTGTTATATGGTCAGGAAATGGAGAACACTGAAGCTTTCTTT; CDR3aa: CASSLLYGQEMENTEAFF
v_gene: TRBV28; d_gene: TRBD1; abundance: NA; j_gene: TRBJ1-2; len: 15; CDR3nt: TGTGCCAGCAGTGACCGGGACAGAGAATCCTATGGCTACACCTTC; CDR3aa: CASSDRDRESYGYTF
v_gene: TRBV28; d_gene: TRBD1; abundance: NA; j_gene: TRBJ2-1; len: 16; CDR3nt: TGTGCCAGCAGTCACACCAAACAGGGGCAAAACAATGAGCAGTTCTTC; CDR3aa: CASSHTKQGQNNEQFF
v_gene: TRBV28; d_gene: TRBD2; abundance: NA; j_gene: TRBJ2-1; len: 13; CDR3nt: TGTGCCAGCAAACTAGCGGGGGTAAATGAGCAGTTCTTC; CDR3aa: CASKLAGVNEQFF
v_gene: TRBV19; d_gene: TRBD1; abundance: NA; j_gene: TRBJ2-5; len: 14; CDR3nt: TGTGCCAGTAGTACCGGGACAGAGAAAGAGACCCAGTACTTC; CDR3aa: CASSTGTEKETQYF
v_gene: TRBV19; d_gene: TRBD2; abundance: NA; j_gene: TRBJ2-1; len: 14; CDR3nt: TGTGCCAGTAGTGCGGCGGGGGGCAGGAATGAGCAGTTCTTC; CDR3aa: CASSAAGGRNEQFF
v_gene: TRBV7-9; d_gene: NA; abundance: once; j_gene: TRBJ2-3; len: 16; CDR3nt: TGTGCCAGCAGCTTGCCGGGACAACTGAACACAGATACGCAGTATTTT; CDR3aa: CASSLPGQLNTDTQYF
v_gene: TRBV19; d_gene: NA; abundance: few; j_gene: TRBJ1-2; len: 12; CDR3nt: TGTGCCAGTAGTATAGCCGCGATTGGCTACACCTTC; CDR3aa: CASSIAAIGYTF
v_gene: TRBV4-3; d_gene: TRBD1; abundance: NA; j_gene: TRBJ1-2; len: 19; CDR3nt: TGCGCCAGCAGCCAAGATTTGAGGGACAGGGATTTCCTCCTCTATGGCTACACCTTC; CDR3aa: CASSQDLRDRDFLLYGYTF
v_gene: TRBV18; d_gene: TRBD2; abundance: NA; j_gene: TRBJ2-5; len: 18; CDR3nt: TGTGCCAGCTCACCACAAGGACTAGCGGGGGACTTCCAAGAGACCCAGTACTTC; CDR3aa: CASSPQGLAGDFQETQYF
v_gene: TRBV7-3; d_gene: TRBD1; abundance: NA; j_gene: TRBJ2-6; len: 19; CDR3nt: TGTGCCAGCAGCTTTTATGGGGACAGGGGACTTGTTGGGGCCAACGTCCTGACTTTC; CDR3aa: CASSFYGDRGLVGANVLTF